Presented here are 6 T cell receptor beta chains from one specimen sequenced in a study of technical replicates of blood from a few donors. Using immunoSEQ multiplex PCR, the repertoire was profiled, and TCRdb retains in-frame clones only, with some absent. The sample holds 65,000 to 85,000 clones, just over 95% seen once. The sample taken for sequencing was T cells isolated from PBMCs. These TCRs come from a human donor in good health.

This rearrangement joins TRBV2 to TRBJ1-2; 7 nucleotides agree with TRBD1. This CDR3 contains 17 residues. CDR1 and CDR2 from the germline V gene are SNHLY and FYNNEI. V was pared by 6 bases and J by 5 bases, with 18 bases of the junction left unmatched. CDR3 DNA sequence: TGTGCCAGCAGAGATCAGGAAGGACCCAGGGGGGATTATGGCTACACCTTC. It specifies CASRDQEGPRGDYGYTF.

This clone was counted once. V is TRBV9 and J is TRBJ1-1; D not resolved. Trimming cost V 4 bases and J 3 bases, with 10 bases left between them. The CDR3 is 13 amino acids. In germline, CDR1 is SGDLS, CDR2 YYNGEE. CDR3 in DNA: TGTGCCAGCAGCCCCGACTCCCACACTGAAGCTTTCTTT. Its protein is CASSPDSHTEAFF.

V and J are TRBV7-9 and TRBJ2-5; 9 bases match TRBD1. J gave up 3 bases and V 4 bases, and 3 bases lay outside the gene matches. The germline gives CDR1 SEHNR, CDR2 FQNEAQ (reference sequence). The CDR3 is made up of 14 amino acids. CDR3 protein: CASSYGQGKETQYF. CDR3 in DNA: TGTGCCAGCAGCTATGGACAGGGGAAAGAGACCCAGTACTTC.

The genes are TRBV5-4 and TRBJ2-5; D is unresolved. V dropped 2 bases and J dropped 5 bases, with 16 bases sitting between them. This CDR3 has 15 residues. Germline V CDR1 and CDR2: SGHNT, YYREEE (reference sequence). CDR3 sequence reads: CASSFRREYGETQYF. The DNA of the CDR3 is TGTGCCAGCAGCTTCAGGCGAGAGTATGGGGAGACCCAGTACTTC.

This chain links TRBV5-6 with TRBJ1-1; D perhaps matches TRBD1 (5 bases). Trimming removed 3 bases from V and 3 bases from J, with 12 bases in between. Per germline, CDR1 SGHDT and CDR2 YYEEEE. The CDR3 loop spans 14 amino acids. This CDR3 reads CASSSPRQYTEAFF. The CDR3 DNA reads TGTGCCAGCAGCTCGCCACGACAGTACACTGAAGCTTTCTTT. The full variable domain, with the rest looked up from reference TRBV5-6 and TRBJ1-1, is DAGVTQSPTHLIKTRGQQVTLRCSPKSGHDTVSWYQQALGQGPQFIFQYYEEEERQRGNFPDRFSGHQFPNYSSELNVNALLLGDSALYLCASSSPRQYTEAFFGQGTRLTVV.

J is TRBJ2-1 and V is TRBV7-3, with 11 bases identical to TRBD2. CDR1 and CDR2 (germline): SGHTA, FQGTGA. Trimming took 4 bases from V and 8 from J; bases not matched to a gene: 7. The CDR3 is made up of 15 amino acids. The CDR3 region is CASSYGTSGRDEQFF. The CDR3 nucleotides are TGTGCCAGCAGCTACGGGACTAGCGGCCGAGATGAGCAGTTCTTC.